Each of the 18 T cell receptor beta chains below was sequenced from the same sample in a study of blood T cell repertoires in COVID-19. Here immunoSEQ multiplex PCR was the method, and the copy in TCRdb shows in-frame clones only, minus some. The sample has about 73,000 clones; more than 75% are singletons. The sequenced sample consisted of peripheral blood. The receptors were sampled from a woman aged 80 or older with active or convalescent COVID-19.

V usage is TRBV7-9 and J usage is TRBJ2-3; the D gene is possibly TRBD1 (6 bases). CDR1 SEHNR and CDR2 FQNEAQ come from the germline V gene (reference sequence). The CDR3 is made up of 14 amino acids. Trimming removed 1 base from V and 3 bases from J, with 8 bases in between. CDR3 sequence reads: CASSLGQATDTQYF. The CDR3 DNA sequence: TGTGCCAGCAGCTTAGGACAGGCGACAGATACGCAGTATTTT.

The chain is built from TRBV7-6 and TRBJ2-2, with 11 bases fitting TRBD1. This CDR3 contains 17 residues. Germline V gives CDR1 SGHVS, CDR2 FNYEAQ. The ends lost 1 base at V and 7 bases at J; junction bases unmatched: 8. DNA for the CDR3: TGTGCCAGCAGCTTAGAAGCTGGGACAGGGGGGATCGGGGAGCTGTTTTTT. It specifies CASSLEAGTGGIGELFF.

The chain employs TRBV7-8 and TRBJ1-2, with D possibly TRBD1 on 6 matching bases. From germline, CDR1 is SGHVS and CDR2 FQNEAQ. This CDR3 has 17 amino acids. Trimming took 5 bases from V and 7 from J, leaving 26 bases between them. DNA for the CDR3: TGTGCCAGCAGCACCTGGGACGGACAAGGGGGTGCTATTGGCTACACCTTC. This translates into CASSTWDGQGGAIGYTF.

The rearrangement uses TRBV19 and TRBJ2-2; 7 bases align to TRBD2. Germline CDR1 is LNHDA and CDR2 is SQIVND (reference sequence). This CDR3 spans 16 amino acids. V was pared by 1 base and J by 1 base, with 3 bases of the junction left unmatched. The CDR3 spells CASSIGGGQNTGELFF. The DNA of the CDR3 is TGTGCCAGTAGTATAGGGGGAGGGCAGAACACCGGGGAGCTGTTTTTT.

The rearrangement joins TRBV4-1 to TRBJ2-7; 8 bases are a match to TRBD2. V lost 3 bases, J lost 3 bases, and 4 bases stayed unmatched. Germline assignment: CDR1 MGHRA and CDR2 YSYEKL. CDR3 size: 14 residues. The CDR3 spells CASSHVGTSYEQYF. In DNA form, the CDR3 reads TGCGCCAGCAGCCATGTTGGGACTAGCTACGAGCAGTACTTC.

This clone has more than one count but fewer than ten. The chain uses TRBV23-1 and TRBJ1-2, with TRBD1 matching over 10 bases. TRBV23-1 is an ORF; its function is uncertain. The CDR3 contains 17 residues. J was trimmed by 8 bases and V by 5 bases; bases with no gene match: 17. Written as DNA, the CDR3 is TGCGCCAGCAGTGAACCGACCGGGACAGGGGCCCTCAGGGGCTACACCTTC. Its translation: CASSEPTGTGALRGYTF.

The chain combines TRBV6-5 with TRBJ1-2; TRBD1 agrees at 7 bases. The CDR3 is made up of 14 amino acids. With V trimmed by 6 bases and J by 6 bases, 10 bases remained unmatched. Germline loops: CDR1 MNHEY, CDR2 SVGAGI. The CDR3 loop reads CASRDDRAFDGYTF. The DNA of the CDR3 is TGTGCCAGCAGAGACGACAGGGCGTTCGATGGCTACACCTTC.

The CDR3 reads CASSYDGRRPGNTIYF. Written as DNA, the CDR3 is TGTGCCAGCAGTTACGATGGTCGGAGACCTGGAAACACCATATATTTT. This chain joins TRBV28 and TRBJ1-3; no definite D call. The CDR3 is 16 residues long. V was cut by 4 bases and J by 2 bases, with 15 bases left in between. CDR1 and CDR2 (germline): MDHEN, SYDVKM. Based on the CDR3 plus reference TRBV28 and TRBJ1-3, the full variable domain is DVKVTQSSRYLVKRTGEKVFLECVQDMDHENMFWYRQDPGLGLRLIYFSYDVKMKEKGDIPEGYSVSREKKERFSLILESASTNQTSMYLCASSYDGRRPGNTIYFGEGSWLTVV.

CDR3 DNA: TGTGCCCTCGGAGGCAATCAGCCCCAGCATTTT. As protein: CALGGNQPQHF. V and J are TRBV2 and TRBJ1-5; D gene ambiguous. The CDR3 runs 11 residues. CDR1 is SNHLY and CDR2 is FYNNEI in the germline V gene. V was clipped by 11 bases and J by 2 bases, with 7 bases between them. The full variable domain, in which reference TRBV2 and TRBJ1-5 provide the parts outside the CDR3, is EPEVTQTPSHQVTQMGQEVILRCVPISNHLYFYWYRQILGQKVEFLVSFYNNEISEKSEIFDDQFSVERPDGSNFTLKIRSTKLEDSAMYFCALGGNQPQHFGDGTRLSIL.

The chain combines TRBV29-1 with TRBJ1-2; TRBD1 matches at 7 bases. CDR1 is SQVTM, CDR2 ANQGSEA, per germline. The CDR3 is 14 residues long. J was trimmed by 8 bases and V by 3 bases; bases with no gene match: 12. The CDR3 spells CSVDGDSLVFGYTF. CDR3 nucleotides: TGCAGCGTTGATGGGGACAGTTTGGTATTCGGCTACACCTTC.

J is TRBJ1-2 and V is TRBV4-3; 11 bases are a match to TRBD1. CDR3 size: 17 residues. After removal of 0 bases from V and 4 bases from J, the junction contained 7 bases not matched to a gene. Germline assignment: CDR1 LGHNA and CDR2 YSLEER. CDR3 residues: CASSQEGPGTGGYGYTF. CDR3 coding DNA: TGCGCCAGCAGCCAAGAAGGGCCCGGGACAGGGGGCTATGGCTACACCTTC.

The V gene is TRBV11-3, the J gene TRBJ2-1; 7 nucleotides agree with TRBD2. Per the germline V gene, CDR1 is SGHNT and CDR2 is YENEEA. The ends lost 5 bases at V and 9 bases at J; junction bases unmatched: 16. The length of the CDR3 is 16 residues. CDR3 in DNA: TGTGCCAGCAGCCTAACGGGGGGAATAAAAGAGAGTGAGCAGTTCTTC. Protein sequence: CASSLTGGIKESEQFF.

The chain combines TRBV11-2 with TRBJ2-1, with D possibly being TRBD2 (6 bases). Trimming pared 11 bases from V and 4 bases from J, leaving 9 bases between. CDR1 is SGHAT, CDR2 FQNNGV, per germline. The CDR3 is 11 amino acids. The CDR3 DNA reads TGTGCCGGGGGGACGTACAATGAGCAGTTCTTC. Protein: CAGGTYNEQFF.

V gene TRBV28 combines with J gene TRBJ1-2, with 10 bases identical to TRBD1. From germline, CDR1 is MDHEN and CDR2 SYDVKM. V lost 4 bases, J lost 4 bases, and 6 bases stayed unmatched. The CDR3 runs 15 residues. The CDR3 protein is CASSWPGTGAYGYTF. DNA of the CDR3: TGTGCCAGCAGTTGGCCCGGGACAGGGGCCTATGGCTACACCTTC.

The gene calls are TRBV3-1 (or the pseudogene TRBV3-2) and TRBJ2-1; 12 nucleotides align to TRBD2. This CDR3 region has 13 residues. Trimming took 6 bases from V and 15 from J; bases not matched to a gene: 9. CDR1 is LGHDT, CDR2 YNNKEL, per germline (reference sequence). CDR3 nucleotides: TGTGCCAGCAGTTCGCTAGCGGGGGGGAGGGTGTTCTTC. Its translation is CASSSLAGGRVFF.

The chain links TRBV15 to TRBJ1-2, with 9 bases matching TRBD1. The CDR3 runs 14 residues. CDR1 and CDR2 from the germline V gene are LNHNV and YYDKDF (reference sequence). The junction had 9 bases not matched to a gene; V was cut back by 6 bases and J by 7 bases. The CDR3 loop reads CATRKEGQGSGYTF. In nucleotides, the CDR3 is TGTGCCACCAGGAAGGAGGGACAGGGTTCTGGCTACACCTTC.

The genes are TRBV11-3 and TRBJ2-3; D gene unclear. V lost 5 bases and J lost 1, with 10 bases in between. The CDR3 length is 14 residues. CDR1 and CDR2 from the germline V gene are SGHNT and YENEEA. The CDR3 reads CASSPGWGTDTQYF. The DNA for the CDR3 is TGTGCCAGCAGCCCGGGTTGGGGCACAGATACGCAGTATTTT.

The V gene is TRBV9, the J gene TRBJ1-1; D gene unclear. The ends were cut back, 4 bases at V and 3 bases at J, with 10 bases in the middle. Looked up from germline, CDR1 is SGDLS and CDR2 is YYNGEE. CDR3 length: 13 residues. In DNA form, the CDR3 reads TGTGCCAGCAGCCTAAGACTGTACACTGAAGCTTTCTTT. Protein sequence: CASSLRLYTEAFF. The entire variable domain, with the rest obtained from reference TRBV9 and TRBJ1-1, is as follows: DSGVTQTPKHLITATGQRVTLRCSPRSGDLSVYWYQQSLDQGLQFLIQYYNGEERAKGNILERFSAQQFPDLHSELNLSSLELGDSALYFCASSLRLYTEAFFGQGTRLTVV.